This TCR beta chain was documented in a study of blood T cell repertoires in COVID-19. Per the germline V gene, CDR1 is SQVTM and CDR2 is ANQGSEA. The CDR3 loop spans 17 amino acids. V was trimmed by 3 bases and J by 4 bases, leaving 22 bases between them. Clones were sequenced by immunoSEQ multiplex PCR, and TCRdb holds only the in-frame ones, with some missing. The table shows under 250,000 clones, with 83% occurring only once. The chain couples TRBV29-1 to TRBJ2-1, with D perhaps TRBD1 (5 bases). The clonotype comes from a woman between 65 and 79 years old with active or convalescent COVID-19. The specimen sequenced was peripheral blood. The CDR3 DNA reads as TGCAGCGTTGATGGGGCCAGGCGCGCTGGGAAATACAATGAGCAGTTCTTC. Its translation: CSVDGARRAGKYNEQFF.